Given below is one T cell receptor (beta chain) in context. The antigen it recognizes is unknown. Nothing much larger sits one base from this clone, and base qualities are not available. Looking up the germline V gene (reference sequence) yields CDR1 DFQATT and CDR2 SNEGSKA. The germline V end is reduced by 6 bases and the J end by 8 bases; junction bases left unmatched: 5. Inclusive of the bounding cysteine and phenylalanine, the CDR3 is 11 residues long. CDR3 DNA is the only sequence kept; it has 33 bases, read in frame from the first base. The CDR3 regions of human TCRbeta chains were subjected to immunosequencing. The original methods were these. Repertoire TCRs were matched against a reference library of SARS-CoV-2-specific TCRs generated with the MIRA antigen-specificity platform. Breadth was defined as the fraction of unique TCRs that were SARS-CoV-2-associated. Depth was defined as the fraction of total T cells that were SARS-CoV-2-associated. Each spike-specific TCR was assigned to its reactive spike region and to a CD4 or CD8 class using the MIRA data. Log10-transformed breadth and depth values were compared by one-way ANOVA with Sidak's multiple comparisons tests. TCRdb retrieved this table from immuneACCESS and kept in-frame rearrangements only. Not all clones are present; in checked studies, unresolved V genes account for under half, and no reason is known for the remainder. V and J calls and clone size follow that table, whereas D and trimming were derived from the DNA. A total of 150,000 or so clones appear in this sample, roughly 89% of them only once. Around 5.1% of the sample rests with the top ten.

These data come from a study of T cell responses to AZD1222 COVID-19 vaccine listed by TCRdb under 2021. With respect to the entire study: AZD1222 recipients with second doses at about 4 weeks or about 12 weeks were pooled, because spike-specific TCR depth and breadth did not differ between schedules. Trial participants were enrolled into age subgroups of 18-55, 56-69 and 70-plus years, which contained roughly 150, 30 and 60 TCR-sequenced participants, respectively. A total of 230 to 250 trial participants underwent TCR sequencing, of whom roughly 210 had received two doses of AZD1222 and about 25 had received two doses of the MenACWY control vaccine.

Overall results and qualifications from the work: The 56-69-year group was small, and its depth increase did not reach significance, likely because of low power. Participants were mostly white British and included more females than males, and it was suggested by the authors that clonal diversity may have been underestimated. Because no samples from the day 14 peak response were available, repertoires could be characterized only after the peak T cell response. After two AZD1222 doses, spike-specific TCR breadth and depth were significantly higher than at day 0 and than in MenACWY recipients. Only five to seven AZD1222 recipients were SARS-CoV-2 seropositive at baseline, limiting conclusions about previously exposed vaccinees. Reportedly, close to half of the unique spike-specific TCRs recognized epitopes lying outside the regions that are mutated in the B.1.351 and B.1.1.7 variants. CD4 TCRs associated with the vaccine covered the entire spike protein, and the dominant responses were in regions 160-218 and 743-854.

This sample's time point label indicates: baseline before first vaccination. Samples from vaccinated people were obtained from the UK trials COV001 and COV002, which included a single-blind randomized controlled phase 2/3 trial of AZD1222 (ChAdOx1 nCoV-19) in healthy adults. For TCRbeta chain sequencing, PBMC samples from trial participants were taken at day 0 and at day 28 after the second dose. The TCR was taken from an adult in good health. The material sequenced was peripheral blood, taken on day 0 of AZD1222 vaccination. The rearrangement joined TRBV20-1 to TRBJ1-2, with TRBD1 identical over 8 junction bases. The CDR3 reads as follows: CSAQGGGGYTF. The DNA sequence is given as TGCAGTGCACAGGGGGGCGGGGGCTACACCTTC.